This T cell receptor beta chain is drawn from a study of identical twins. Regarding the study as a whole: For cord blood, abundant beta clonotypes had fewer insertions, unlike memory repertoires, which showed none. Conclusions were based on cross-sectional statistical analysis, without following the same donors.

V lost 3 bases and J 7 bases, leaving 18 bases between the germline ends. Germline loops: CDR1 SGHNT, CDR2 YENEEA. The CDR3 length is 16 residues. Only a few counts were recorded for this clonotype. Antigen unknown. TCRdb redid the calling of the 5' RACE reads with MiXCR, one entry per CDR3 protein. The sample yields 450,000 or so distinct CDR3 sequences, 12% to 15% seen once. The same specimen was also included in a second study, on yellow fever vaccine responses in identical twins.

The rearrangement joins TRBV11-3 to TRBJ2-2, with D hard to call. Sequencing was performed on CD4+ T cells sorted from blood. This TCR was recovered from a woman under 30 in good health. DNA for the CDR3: TGTGCCAGCAGCTTCGAAGGCGCGACTCCAGTCGGGGAGCTGTTTTTT. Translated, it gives CASSFEGATPVGELFF.